This T cell receptor beta chain derives from a study of T cell changes during pregnancy in multiple sclerosis. Generated by immunoSEQ multiplex PCR, the TCRdb table keeps only in-frame clones and is missing some. Of about 39,000 clones in the sample, almost 95% are singletons; the top ten hold roughly 0.35%. The V gene end was trimmed by 3 bases and the J gene end by 6 bases; junction bases not matched to a gene: 6. Germline V lookup: CDR1 MNHNY, CDR2 SVGAGI (reference sequence). The CDR3 is made up of 16 amino acids. The receptor was derived from a female donor with multiple sclerosis, enrolled in a pregnancy study. This chain uses TRBV6-6 with TRBJ2-2, with 11 bases matching TRBD1. This specimen consisted of CD4+ T cells from peripheral blood mononuclear cells, obtained after pregnancy. Written as DNA, the CDR3 is TGTGCCAGCAGTTATGCGGACAGGGGGCTCGCCGGGGAGCTGTTTTTT. Amino acid sequence: CASSYADRGLAGELFF.